This TCR beta chain emerged from a study of sequential checkpoint blockade in melanoma (dated by TCRdb to about 2019). Concerning the study at large: Patients were assigned by 1:1 randomization to either first-line nivolumab followed by ipilimumab (arm A) or ipilimumab followed by nivolumab (arm B). Maintenance nivolumab was given following each of the two trial sequences. The paper's findings and limits, for the study overall: Validation of the response-prediction model combining TCR metrics and mutation burden is needed in larger, independent patient cohorts.

A distance of 14 bases separates the germline ends of V and J, which lose 5 bases and 0 bases respectively. In the germline V gene, CDR1 corresponds to SGHDN and CDR2 to FVKESK. Including the terminal cysteine and phenylalanine, the CDR3 comprises 15 residues. Only CDR3 DNA remains: 45 bases, in frame from the first base. The immunoSEQ Assay was used to immunosequence TCRbeta CDR3 regions from genomic DNA. Genomic DNA was amplified by bias-controlled multiplex PCR before high-throughput sequencing. On the study's bioinformatics: To quantify the absolute abundance of each unique TCRbeta CDR3 region, the sequences were collapsed and filtered. Clonality, defined as 1 minus Pielou's evenness, was calculated using only productive rearrangements. A previously published method was used to identify clones with significantly greater frequencies in on-treatment samples than in baseline samples. TCRdb holds this immuneACCESS table with in-frame rearrangements only. Some clones are missing; in checked studies, unresolved V genes explain under half, and the rest has no known cause. V and J calls and clone size follow that table, whereas D and trimming were derived from the DNA. A total of over 10,000 clones appear in this sample, under 90% of them only once. The leading ten clones occupy 6.5% to 9% of the sample.

This clone was observed a handful of times. Its antigen has not been determined. Base qualities were left out, and no much larger clone turns up one base away. Read against the paper, the sample's treatment or condition label means: randomized to nivolumab then ipilimumab (arm A) or the reverse (arm B). None of the patients in the trial had previously been given DNA-damaging chemotherapy. A FACS Aria II flow cytometer was used to sort live CD3+CD8+ cells that were negative for CD19 and CD56 from thawed PBMCs. The samples were obtained from melanoma patients enrolled in CheckMate 064, an open-label, randomized phase II trial testing sequential checkpoint blockade. Peripheral blood mononuclear cells were collected by leukapheresis, purified using Ficoll-Paque, and frozen in human serum containing around 10% DMSO. Immediately after sorting, the purity of sorted blood CD3+CD8+ cells was verified to be >95%, after which DNA was extracted.

The sample in question was CD8+ T cells sorted from blood (inferred from file names), obtained from a patient given nivolumab and ipilimumab in sequence. The chain uses TRBV14 and TRBJ2-7, with a tentative D gene TRBD1 over 6 matching bases. The receptor was isolated from a human donor with melanoma. The CDR3 corresponds to CASSRTVTLSYEQYF. The nucleotide sequence reads as follows: TGTGCCAGCAGCAGGACAGTTACGCTCTCCTACGAGCAGTACTTC.